This TCR beta chain comes out of a study of cytomegalovirus exposure and HLA in healthy donors. Vbeta (60) and Jbeta (13) primers were used in the PCR. TCRdb's table, derived via immunoSEQ multiplex PCR, lists solely in-frame clones and lacks some. The repertoire consists of approximately 100,000 clones, with about two thirds occurring once and the leading ten covering over 1%. CDR1 LGHNA and CDR2 YNFKEQ come from the germline V gene. There are 15 residues in the CDR3. The ends were cut back, 4 bases at V and 2 bases at J, with 15 bases in the middle. The V and J genes are TRBV4-2 and TRBJ2-7; a weak D match, TRBD2 (6 bases). Material for sequencing was PBMCs. The sequence came from a female donor in good health and CMV-seronegative. Here the CDR3 reads CASSPPAGPTYEQYF. DNA of the CDR3: TGTGCCAGCAGCCCCCCGGCGGGGCCCACCTACGAGCAGTACTTC.